The source of this TCR beta chain is a study of control samples from healthy donors and cancer patients. TCRdb's table, derived via immunoSEQ multiplex PCR, lists solely in-frame clones and lacks some. The sample lists around 190,000 clones, 90% seen once, with just over 1.4% in the top ten. The CDR3 covers 18 residues. Germline V gene lookup returns CDR1 SGHTA and CDR2 FQGTGA. V shed 5 bases and J 2 bases; nucleotides not matched to a gene: 14. The receptor was isolated from a woman between 45 and 65 years old in good health. The material sequenced was blood. V gene TRBV7-3 combines with J gene TRBJ1-5; 8 bases are shared with TRBD1. CDR3 region: CASSQRDRSSVRNQPQHF. The CDR3 nucleotides read TGTGCCAGCAGCCAGCGGGACAGGAGTAGCGTACGCAATCAGCCCCAGCATTTT. Filled out from reference TRBV7-3 and TRBJ1-5, the complete variable domain reads GAGVSQTPSNKVTEKGKYVELRCDPISGHTALYWYRQSLGQGPEFLIYFQGTGAADDSGLPNDRFFAVRPEGSVSTLKIQRTERGDSAVYLCASSQRDRSSVRNQPQHFGDGTRLSIL.